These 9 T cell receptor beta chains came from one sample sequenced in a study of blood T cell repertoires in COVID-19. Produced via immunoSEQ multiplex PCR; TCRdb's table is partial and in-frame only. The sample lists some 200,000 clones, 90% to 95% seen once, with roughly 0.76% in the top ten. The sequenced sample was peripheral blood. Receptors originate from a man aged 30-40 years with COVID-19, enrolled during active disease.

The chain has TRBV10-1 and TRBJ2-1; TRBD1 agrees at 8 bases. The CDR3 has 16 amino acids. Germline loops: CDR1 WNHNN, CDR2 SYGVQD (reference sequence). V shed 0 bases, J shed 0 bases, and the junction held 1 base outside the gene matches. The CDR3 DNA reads TGCGCCAGCAGTGAGTCGGGGACAGGCTCCTACAATGAGCAGTTCTTC. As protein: CASSESGTGSYNEQFF.

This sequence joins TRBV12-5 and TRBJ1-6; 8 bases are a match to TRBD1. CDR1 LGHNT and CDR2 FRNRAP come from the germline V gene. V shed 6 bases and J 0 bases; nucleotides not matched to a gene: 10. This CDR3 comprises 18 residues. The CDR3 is CASGRTGKGSSYNSPLHF. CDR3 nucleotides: TGTGCTAGTGGCCGGACAGGGAAGGGTAGCTCCTATAATTCACCCCTCCACTTT.

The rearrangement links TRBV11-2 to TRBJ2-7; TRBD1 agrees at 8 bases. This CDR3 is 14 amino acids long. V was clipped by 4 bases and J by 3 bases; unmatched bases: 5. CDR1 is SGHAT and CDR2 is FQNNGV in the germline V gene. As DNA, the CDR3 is TGTGCCAGCAGCTCTCGGGACAGGTTCTACGAGCAGTACTTC. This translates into CASSSRDRFYEQYF.

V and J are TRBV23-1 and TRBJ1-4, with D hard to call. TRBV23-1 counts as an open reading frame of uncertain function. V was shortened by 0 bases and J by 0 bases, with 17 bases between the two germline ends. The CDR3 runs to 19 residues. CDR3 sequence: CASSQSPRPRSATNEKLFF. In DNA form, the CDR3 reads TGCGCCAGCAGTCAATCCCCTCGTCCTAGATCGGCAACTAATGAAAAACTGTTTTTT.

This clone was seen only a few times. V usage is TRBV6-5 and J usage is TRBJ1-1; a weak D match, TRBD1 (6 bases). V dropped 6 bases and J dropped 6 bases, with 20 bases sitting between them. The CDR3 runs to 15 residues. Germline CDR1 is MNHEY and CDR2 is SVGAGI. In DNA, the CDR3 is TGTGCCAGCAGGACCGGAACAGGGTATGTCGCTGAAGCTTTCTTT. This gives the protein CASRTGTGYVAEAFF.

The CDR3 coding sequence is TGTGCCAGCAGCAGGGGACAGATTACTTCGGGCTACACCTTC. It is translated as CASSRGQITSGYTF. The genes are TRBV7-2 and TRBJ1-2, with 7 bases matching TRBD1. The CDR3 runs to 14 residues. The V gene end was trimmed by 5 bases and the J gene end by 8 bases; junction bases not matched to a gene: 11. CDR1 and CDR2 from the germline V gene are SGHTA and FQGNSA.

The CDR3 sequence is CATSREQGALYEQYF. CDR3 nucleotides: TGTGCCACCAGCAGGGAACAGGGGGCACTCTACGAGCAGTACTTC. The V call is TRBV15, the J call TRBJ2-7; the match to TRBD1 covers 9 bases. CDR1 and CDR2 (germline): LNHNV, YYDKDF (reference sequence). With 3 bases clipped from V and 3 bases from J, the junction kept 6 bases outside the gene matches. This CDR3 has 15 residues.

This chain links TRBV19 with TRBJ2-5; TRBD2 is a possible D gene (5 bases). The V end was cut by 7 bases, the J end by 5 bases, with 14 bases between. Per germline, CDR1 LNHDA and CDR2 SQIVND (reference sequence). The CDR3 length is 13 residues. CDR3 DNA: TGTGCCAGTACTTCCGGAGGCGCGGAGACCCAGTACTTC. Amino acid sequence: CASTSGGAETQYF.

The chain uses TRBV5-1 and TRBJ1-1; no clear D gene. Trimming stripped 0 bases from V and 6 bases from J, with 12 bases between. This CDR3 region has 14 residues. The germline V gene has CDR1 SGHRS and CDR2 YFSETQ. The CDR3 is CASSLGLNSAEAFF. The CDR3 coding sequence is TGCGCCAGCAGCTTGGGACTCAATTCGGCTGAAGCTTTCTTT.